This entry describes one T cell receptor (beta chain). Its antigen is still unknown. This sample is drawn from a study of spatial heterogeneity in lung cancer. The CDR3 is 12 residues long. Trimming removed 2 bases at V and 3 bases at J, with 1 base between. Germline V gene sequence: CDR1 MNHEY, CDR2 SVGAGI. Study-level points and caveats: Intratumoral expanded alpha and beta TCR counts were found to track tumor mutation counts.

Time point described: sample taken at primary tumor resection. One entry per CDR3 protein results from TCRdb running MiXCR on the 5' RACE reads. The table includes about 3,800 distinct CDR3 sequences, around a third detected once. This TCR derives from a male donor with early-stage non-small cell lung cancer. The chain is built from TRBV6-5 and TRBJ2-2; unclear D gene. The sequences come from lung tumor tissue, collected at surgery. In DNA, the CDR3 is TGTGCCAGCAGTTACCACACCGGGGAGCTGTTTTTT. Protein sequence: CASSYHTGELFF.